This section outlines one T cell receptor (beta chain) sequence together with its context. Its antigen is not known. Resections that were taken during corrective heart surgery supplied the thymus tissue. Donation was from healthy Finnish infants who were having corrective surgery that addressed congenital heart defects. Clones were read by immunoSEQ multiplex PCR, and TCRdb kept only the in-frame ones, dropping some. The sample has some 120,000 clones; more than 90% are singletons. The sample originates from a study of human thymus T cells. The CDR3 is made up of 15 amino acids. Germline V gene data show CDR1 as MNHEY and CDR2 as SMNVEV (reference sequence). V lost 5 bases and J 4 bases, leaving 17 bases between the germline ends. Study-level results: Related research described strongly overlapping thymic repertoires in unrelated people. Thymic and blood repertoires appeared to display a bias in their usage of V and J genes.

The source material was thymus tissue. The TCR originated in a boy younger than two with a congenital heart defect but otherwise immunologically healthy. The gene calls are TRBV27 and TRBJ1-2; D remains ambiguous. The CDR3 here is CASSVGQDLIYGYTF. In nucleotides, the CDR3 is TGTGCCAGCAGTGTCGGGCAGGATTTGATCTATGGCTACACCTTC.